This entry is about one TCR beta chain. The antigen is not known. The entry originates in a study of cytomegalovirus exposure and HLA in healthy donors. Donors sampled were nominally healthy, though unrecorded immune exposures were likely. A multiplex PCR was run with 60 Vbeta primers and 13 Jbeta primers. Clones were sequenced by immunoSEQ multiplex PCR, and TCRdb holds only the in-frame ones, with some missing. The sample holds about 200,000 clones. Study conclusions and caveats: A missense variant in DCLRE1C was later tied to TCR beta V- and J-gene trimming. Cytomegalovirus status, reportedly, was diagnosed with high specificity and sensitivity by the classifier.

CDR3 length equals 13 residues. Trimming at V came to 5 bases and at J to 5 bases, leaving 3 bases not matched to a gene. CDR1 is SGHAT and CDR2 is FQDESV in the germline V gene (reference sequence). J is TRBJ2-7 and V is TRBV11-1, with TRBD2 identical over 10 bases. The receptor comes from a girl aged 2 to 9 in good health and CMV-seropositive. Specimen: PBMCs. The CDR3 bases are TGTGCCAGCAGCCTCCTAGCGGGAGACGAGCAGTACTTC. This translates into CASSLLAGDEQYF.